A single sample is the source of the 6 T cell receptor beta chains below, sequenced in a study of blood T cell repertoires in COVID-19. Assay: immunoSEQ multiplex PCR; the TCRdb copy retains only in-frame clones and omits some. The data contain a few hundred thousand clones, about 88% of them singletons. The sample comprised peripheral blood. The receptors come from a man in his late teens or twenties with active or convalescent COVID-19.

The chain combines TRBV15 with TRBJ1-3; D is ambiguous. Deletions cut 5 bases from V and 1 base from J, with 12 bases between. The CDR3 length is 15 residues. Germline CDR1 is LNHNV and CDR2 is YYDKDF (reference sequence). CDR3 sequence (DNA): TGTGCCACCAGCCTTACATTGCAGTCTGGAAACACCATATATTTT. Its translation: CATSLTLQSGNTIYF. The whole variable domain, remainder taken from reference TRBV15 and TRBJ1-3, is DAMVIQNPRYQVTQFGKPVTLSCSQTLNHNVMYWYQQKSSQAPKLLFHYYDKDFNNEADTPDNFQSRRPNTSFCFLDIRSPGLGDTAMYLCATSLTLQSGNTIYFGEGSWLTVV.

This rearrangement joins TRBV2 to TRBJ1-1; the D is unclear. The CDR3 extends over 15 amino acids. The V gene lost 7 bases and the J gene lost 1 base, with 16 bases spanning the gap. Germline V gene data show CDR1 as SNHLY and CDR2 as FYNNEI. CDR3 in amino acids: CASISLAGWNTEAFF. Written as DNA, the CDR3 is TGTGCCAGCATATCTCTGGCAGGCTGGAACACTGAAGCTTTCTTT.

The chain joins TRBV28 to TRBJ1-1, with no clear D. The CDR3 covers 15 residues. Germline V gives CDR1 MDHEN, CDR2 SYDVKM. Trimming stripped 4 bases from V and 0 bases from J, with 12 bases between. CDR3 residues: CASSSGGEMNTEAFF. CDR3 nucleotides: TGTGCCAGCAGTTCCGGAGGAGAGATGAACACTGAAGCTTTCTTT.

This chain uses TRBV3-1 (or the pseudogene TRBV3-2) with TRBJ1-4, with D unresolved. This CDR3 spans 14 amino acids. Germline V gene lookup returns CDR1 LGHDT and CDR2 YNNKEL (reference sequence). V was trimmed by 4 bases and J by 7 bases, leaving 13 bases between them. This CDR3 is CASSPVYNFEKLFF. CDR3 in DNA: TGTGCCAGCAGCCCCGTTTATAACTTTGAAAAACTGTTTTTT.

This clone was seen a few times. The CDR3 reads CAWGHSGNTIYF. For the CDR3, the DNA is TGTGCCTGGGGACACTCTGGAAACACCATATATTTT. The chain recombines TRBV30 with TRBJ1-3; D perhaps matches TRBD1 (5 bases). The V gene's germline CDR1 is GTSNPN and CDR2 SVGIG (reference sequence). The germline V and J ends were trimmed by 5 bases and 0 bases, with 5 bases remaining between them. The CDR3 runs 12 residues. Supplemented by reference TRBV30 and TRBJ1-3, the full variable domain reads SQTIHQWPATLVQPVGSPLSLECTVEGTSNPNLYWYRQAAGRGLQLLFYSVGIGQISSEVPQNLSASRPQDRQFILSSKKLLLSDSGFYLCAWGHSGNTIYFGEGSWLTVV.

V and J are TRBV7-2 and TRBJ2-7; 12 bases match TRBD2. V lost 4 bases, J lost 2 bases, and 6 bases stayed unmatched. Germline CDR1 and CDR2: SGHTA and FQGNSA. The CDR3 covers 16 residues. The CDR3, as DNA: TGTGCCAGCAGCTGGACTAGCGGGAATTCACCCTACGAGCAGTACTTC. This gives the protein CASSWTSGNSPYEQYF. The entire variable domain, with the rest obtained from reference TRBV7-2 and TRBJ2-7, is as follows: GAGVSQSPSNKVTEKGKDVELRCDPISGHTALYWYRQSLGQGLEFLIYFQGNSAPDKSGLPSDRFSAERTGGSVSTLTIQRTQQEDSAVYLCASSWTSGNSPYEQYFGPGTRLTVT.